This TCR beta chain was identified in a study of CD8 T cells in Susac syndrome. Negative isolation yielded the CD8+ and CD4+ T cells, while FACS enriched the TEMRA cells. This clonotype was counted between two and nine times. When the RNA was reverse transcribed, random hexamers were used with an input of 0.5 to 1 ug. TCRdb reanalysed the immunoSEQ multiplex PCR reads using MiXCR and keeps one entry per CDR3 protein. The table has 95,000 to 150,000 distinct CDR3 sequences, roughly 95% seen once. The CDR3 totals 13 residues. V was shortened by 6 bases and J by 5 bases, with 11 bases between the two germline ends. Germline CDR1 is KGHSH and CDR2 is LQKENI.

This sequence joins TRBV18 and TRBJ2-1, with D perhaps given as TRBD1 or TRBD2 (5 bases each). This sequence originates from a human donor with Susac syndrome. The sample consisted of CD4+ T cells from PBMCs. The CDR3 DNA is TGTGCCAGCTCCCCGGGGCTTAACAATGAGCAGTTCTTC. This translates into CASSPGLNNEQFF. Filled out from reference TRBV18 and TRBJ2-1, the complete variable domain reads NAGVMQNPRHLVRRRGQEARLRCSPMKGHSHVYWYRQLPEEGLKFMVYLQKENIIDESGMPKERFSAEFPKEGPSILRIQQVVRGDSAAYFCASSPGLNNEQFFGPGTRLTVL.